What follows are 27 T cell receptor beta chains derived from one specimen sequenced in a study of post-analysis software for immune sequencing data. Study results and caveats: In patients, about 5 TRBV segments were more frequent than in controls, with TRBV5-6, TRBV5-1 and TRBV20-1 among them.

Researchers reported that TCR beta cDNA libraries carried unique molecular identifiers. TCRdb analysed the PCR reads with MiXCR anew, one entry per CDR3 protein. The repertoire consists of some 500,000 distinct CDR3 sequences, with over 35% occurring once and the leading ten covering about an eighth. No antigen has been identified for these receptors. Source material: blood. These receptors all stem from a girl aged 5 to 17 with multiple sclerosis.

J is TRBJ2-1 and V is TRBV27; 8 nucleotides line up with TRBD1. Germline V lookup: CDR1 MNHEY, CDR2 SMNVEV (reference sequence). This CDR3 contains 16 residues. After removal of 3 bases from V and 8 bases from J, the junction contained 12 bases not matched to a gene. The CDR3 nucleotides read TGTGCCAGCAGTTTTCTTCCGGGACAGGCGTCGCATGAGCAGTTCTTC. It is translated as CASSFLPGQASHEQFF.

The chain is built from TRBV6-6 and TRBJ1-5, with D unclear. The CDR3 contains 15 residues. The V and J ends lost 0 bases and 5 bases respectively, with 11 bases between them. Germline CDR1 and CDR2: MNHNY and SVGAGI (reference sequence). The CDR3 region has the DNA TGTGCCAGCAGTTACTCGAAGCCGGCAGATCAGCCCCAGCATTTT. It codes for CASSYSKPADQPQHF.

The chain links TRBV20-1 to TRBJ2-2; TRBD2 might be the D (6 bases). The CDR3 extends over 14 amino acids. Trimming shortened V by 0 bases and J by 4 bases, and 9 bases separated the two germline ends. CDR1 and CDR2 (germline): DFQATT, SNEGSKA (reference sequence). In DNA form, the CDR3 reads TGCAGTGCTAGAGAGGGAGGACCCACCGGGGAGCTGTTTTTT. It codes for CSAREGGPTGELFF.

CDR3 nucleotides: TGCAGCGTGACCGGGACAGGGTACGATGAGCAGTTCTTC. This sequence encodes CSVTGTGYDEQFF. V and J are TRBV29-1 and TRBJ2-1, with 9 bases fitting TRBD1. V trimming: 6 bases; J trimming: 8 bases; junction bases outside the gene matches: 8. The CDR3 runs to 13 residues. Per the germline V gene, CDR1 is SQVTM and CDR2 is ANQGSEA.

The rearrangement links TRBV18 to TRBJ2-1; TRBD2 agrees at 9 bases. The germline V gene encodes CDR1 KGHSH and CDR2 LQKENI. The junction had 3 bases not matched to a gene; V was cut back by 4 bases and J by 5 bases. The length of the CDR3 is 14 residues. CDR3 in DNA: TGTGCCAGCTCACGGACTAGCGAGAACAATGAGCAGTTCTTC. It yields the protein CASSRTSENNEQFF.

This clonotype has a count of ten or more. The V call is TRBV12-3 or TRBV12-4, the J call TRBJ2-7; the D is unclear. The CDR3 covers 13 residues. V was trimmed by 3 bases and J by 1 base, leaving 7 bases between them. CDR3 residues: CASSFARSYEQYF. The DNA for the CDR3 is TGTGCCAGCAGTTTCGCCCGTTCCTACGAGCAGTACTTC.

This rearrangement joins TRBV29-1 to TRBJ2-7; either TRBD1 or TRBD2 may supply D (6 bases each). The CDR3 loop spans 15 amino acids. Looked up from germline, CDR1 is SQVTM and CDR2 is ANQGSEA. V lost 6 bases and J lost 6, with 24 bases in between. Written as DNA, the CDR3 is TGCAGCGTCGTTGAAGTGGGGGGCGTCACCCTCGAGCAGTACTTC. Translated: CSVVEVGGVTLEQYF.

This clonotype was observed a handful of times. The chain uses TRBV20-1 and TRBJ2-6; 7 nucleotides line up with TRBD2. CDR3 length equals 16 residues. The germline CDR1 and CDR2 sequences are DFQATT and SNEGSKA (reference sequence). After removal of 6 bases from V and 2 bases from J, the junction contained 10 bases not matched to a gene. Written as DNA, the CDR3 is TGCAGTGCCCCGGCGGGGGTGAAAACTGGGGCCAACGTCCTGACTTTC. Its protein product is CSAPAGVKTGANVLTF.

V usage is TRBV7-6 and J usage is TRBJ1-2, with a possible D match to TRBD1 (5 bases). With 6 bases removed from V and 8 bases from J, the gap between germline ends came to 19 bases. Germline V gives CDR1 SGHVS, CDR2 FNYEAQ. The CDR3 extends over 14 amino acids. The CDR3 here is CASSQVVTGTGYTF. For the CDR3, the DNA is TGTGCCAGCAGTCAGGTAGTAACTGGGACCGGCTACACCTTC.

The chain recombines TRBV5-1 with TRBJ2-1, with 9 positions matching TRBD1. Germline V gives CDR1 SGHRS, CDR2 YFSETQ. The CDR3 length is 16 residues. Trimming at V came to 2 bases and at J to 8 bases, leaving 11 bases not matched to a gene. The chain's CDR3 is CASSFTFPGQGYEQFF. The CDR3 bases are TGCGCCAGCAGCTTTACTTTTCCGGGACAGGGATATGAGCAGTTCTTC.

This clonotype was seen a handful of times. The chain's CDR3 is CSATHPPPAPGDTQYF. CDR3 bases: TGCAGTGCTACACACCCCCCGCCGGCCCCGGGGGATACGCAGTATTTT. V is TRBV20-1 and J is TRBJ2-3; perhaps TRBD2 as D (5 bases). The V and J ends lost 4 bases and 6 bases respectively, with 23 bases between them. The germline gives CDR1 DFQATT, CDR2 SNEGSKA (reference sequence). The CDR3 covers 16 residues.

The chain links TRBV28 to TRBJ1-5; no definite D call. Germline lookup yields CDR1 MDHEN and CDR2 SYDVKM. V lost 10 bases and J lost 0, with 10 bases in between. The CDR3 is made up of 13 amino acids. The CDR3 here is CATQPYSNQPQHF. The DNA for the CDR3 is TGTGCCACCCAACCGTATAGCAATCAGCCCCAGCATTTT.

CDR3 DNA: TGTGCCAGCAGCGGCACAGGGGAGTCGAGCAATCAGCCCCAGCATTTT. This encodes CASSGTGESSNQPQHF. The chain carries TRBV5-6 and TRBJ1-5; 7 positions match TRBD1. Germline-derived CDR1 and CDR2 are SGHDT and YYEEEE. Losses at the gene ends were 4 bases for V and 1 base for J; bases not matched to a gene: 8. This CDR3 contains 16 residues.

The rearrangement links TRBV6-1 to TRBJ2-7; D not certain. CDR3 length: 15 residues. The germline V gene encodes CDR1 MNHNS and CDR2 SASEGT. The V gene lost 0 bases and the J gene lost 2 bases, with 11 bases spanning the gap. The CDR3 coding sequence is TGTGCCAGCAGTGAAGCCCCCTCCCCTCCCTACGAGCAGTACTTC. Translation: CASSEAPSPPYEQYF.

This rearrangement joins TRBV29-1 to TRBJ2-4, with a weak D call TRBD1 (5 bases). V was cut by 3 bases and J by 2 bases, with 17 bases left in between. The V gene's germline CDR1 is SQVTM and CDR2 ANQGSEA. The CDR3 has 16 residues. The CDR3 loop reads CSVESWTPPSKNIQYF. CDR3 bases: TGCAGCGTTGAGTCCTGGACACCACCCTCCAAAAACATTCAGTACTTC.

This clonotype was seen a handful of times. This could be a read error, since a much larger clone is one nucleotide away. J is TRBJ2-1 and V is TRBV21-1; no DNA check was done on the table's D call, TRBD2. The end of the DNA is better explained by TRBJ2-7, so the J call may be wrong. TRBV21-1 is a pseudogene. The CDR3 covers 17 residues. The CDR3 DNA sequence: TGTGCCAGCAGCAGTAGAGCGGGAGGAACTTCCTACAATGAGCAGTACTTC. Translated: CASSSRAGGTSYNEQYF.

This clonotype was recorded a few times. The chain carries TRBV20-1 and TRBJ2-7; 11 positions match TRBD1. The CDR3 sequence is 14 residues long. Unmatched junction bases numbered 4, after V lost 4 bases and J lost 2 bases. Germline CDR1 reads DFQATT; CDR2 reads SNEGSKA (reference sequence). CDR3 sequence: CSANGQGATYEQYF. CDR3 nucleotides: TGCAGTGCTAACGGACAGGGGGCAACCTACGAGCAGTACTTC.

The gene calls are TRBV7-3 and TRBJ2-7, with unresolved D. V dropped 2 bases and J dropped 5 bases, with 13 bases sitting between them. Germline CDR1 is SGHTA and CDR2 is FQGTGA. The CDR3 is made up of 14 amino acids. CDR3 amino acids: CASSLWGGQDEQYF. CDR3 DNA sequence: TGTGCCAGCAGCTTATGGGGTGGCCAGGACGAGCAGTACTTC.

V is TRBV28 and J is TRBJ2-7; TRBD2 is a possible D gene (6 bases). The CDR3 spans 13 residues. Per germline, CDR1 MDHEN and CDR2 SYDVKM. Trimming took off 6 bases at V and 2 bases at J, with 11 bases between the two ends. The CDR3 loop is CASRSGVPYEQYF. CDR3 DNA sequence: TGTGCCAGCAGGTCGGGGGTCCCCTACGAGCAGTACTTC.

This clonotype was seen more than once but under ten times. The chain has TRBV27 and TRBJ2-7; 8 positions match TRBD1. CDR1 and CDR2 (germline): MNHEY, SMNVEV (reference sequence). The CDR3 covers 14 residues. Trimming took 5 bases from V and 6 from J; bases not matched to a gene: 9. CDR3 bases: TGTGCCAGCAGTCTAGGACAGGGAGGTCGCGAGCAGTACTTC. It specifies CASSLGQGGREQYF.

The rearrangement links TRBV20-1 to TRBJ2-7, with 7 bases lining up with TRBD1. Germline CDR1 DFQATT, CDR2 SNEGSKA (reference sequence). Losses at the gene ends were 1 base for V and 2 bases for J; bases not matched to a gene: 5. CDR3 size: 14 residues. The CDR3 region has the DNA TGCAGTGCTAGAGTCGGACAGGAGGCCTACGAGCAGTACTTC. Residues: CSARVGQEAYEQYF.

The chain recombines TRBV20-1 with TRBJ2-3, with D perhaps matching TRBD1 (6 bases). Per the germline V gene, CDR1 is DFQATT and CDR2 is SNEGSKA (reference sequence). The CDR3 spans 15 residues. V was shortened by 1 base and J by 2 bases, with 13 bases between the two germline ends. The CDR3 is CSARVGDIDTDTQYF. The CDR3 region has the DNA TGCAGTGCTAGAGTGGGGGACATCGACACAGATACGCAGTATTTT.

The chain carries TRBV6-1 and TRBJ2-1, with 14 bases fitting TRBD2. Trimming took 6 bases from V and 0 from J; bases not matched to a gene: 7. The CDR3 runs to 18 residues. Germline V lookup: CDR1 MNHNS, CDR2 SASEGT. DNA of the CDR3: TGTGCCAGCAGGGGACTAGCGGGGGTTTTTAGCTCCTACAATGAGCAGTTCTTC. Translating it yields CASRGLAGVFSSYNEQFF.

CDR3 bases: TGTGCCAGCAGTCCGGGACAGGGAACGGGCGAGCAGTACTTC. Its translation is CASSPGQGTGEQYF. The chain recombines TRBV12-3 or TRBV12-4 with TRBJ2-7; 9 positions agree with TRBD1. This CDR3 has 14 residues. Trimming removed 5 bases from V and 6 bases from J; junction bases left unmatched: 8.

This chain links TRBV28 with TRBJ2-7; D gene ambiguous. CDR3 length: 14 amino acids. Germline CDR1 and CDR2: MDHEN and SYDVKM. V dropped 6 bases and J dropped 2 bases, with 14 bases sitting between them. The CDR3 sequence is CASRPSNPTYEQYF. CDR3 nucleotide sequence: TGTGCCAGCAGACCAAGTAACCCCACCTACGAGCAGTACTTC.

This chain links TRBV12-3 or TRBV12-4 with TRBJ2-1, with D perhaps matching TRBD2 (6 bases). The V end was cut by 7 bases, the J end by 6 bases, with 10 bases between. The CDR3 sequence is 12 residues long. The CDR3 DNA reads TGTGCCAGCACCCCGGGACTCAATGAGCAGTTCTTC. Its translation is CASTPGLNEQFF.

The V call is TRBV12-3 or TRBV12-4, the J call TRBJ1-4, with 8 bases matching TRBD1. The V segment lost 6 bases and the J segment 0 bases; nucleotides outside the gene matches: 6. This CDR3 is built from 16 residues. The CDR3 loop reads CASSRTGSATNEKLFF. As DNA, the CDR3 is TGTGCCAGCAGCAGGACAGGGTCCGCAACTAATGAAAAACTGTTTTTT.